This T cell receptor beta chain was recovered during a study of T cells in Graves' hyperthyroidism and ophthalmopathy. Amplification yielded TCR beta CDR3 regions, with RNA transcripts as the source. The TCR CDR3 was amplified in a first-round RT-PCR using the HTBI primer set. TCRdb itself ran the multiplex PCR reads through MiXCR, one entry per CDR3 protein. The sample lists fewer than 450,000 distinct CDR3 sequences; 17% were seen once. Germline values: CDR1 SNHLY, CDR2 FYNNEI. V gave up 4 bases and J gave up 5 bases; unmatched junction bases: 1. The CDR3 contains 14 residues. By proportion, this clonotype is medium-sized (0.01 to 0.1%).

This TCR came from a young woman with Graves' hyperthyroidism that later progressed to Graves' ophthalmopathy. The gene calls are TRBV2 and TRBJ1-6, with 8 bases fitting TRBD1. Material: blood. The CDR3 nucleotides read TGTGCCAGCAGTGGGACAGGGAATAATTCACCCCTCCACTTT. Its protein product is CASSGTGNNSPLHF.